The rows below give T cell receptor beta chains drawn from one sample of a study of metastatic and nonmetastatic thyroid tumors. TCRdb ran MiXCR on the PCR reads. Of 30,000 to 35,000 clones in the sample, over 12% are singletons; the top ten hold around 19%. Sequenced sample: blood. The receptors come from a male donor with papillary thyroid cancer or a benign thyroid nodule (not recorded which). Some clones in this sample may be carry-over from other donors' samples. CDR3s include the opening cysteine and the closing phenylalanine or tryptophan. Fields, in order: CDR3 DNA, CDR3 protein, D gene, V gene, clone size, J gene. A D gene is named only where the DNA matches it firmly. Not all rows give a size; the values are once, few, many and, for expanded clones, a class.

DNA: TGTACCAGCAGTGTGGTTGGGGCGAACACCGGGGAGCTGTTTTTT
CDR3: CTSSVVGANTGELFF
D: .
V: TRBV7-6
size: .
J: TRBJ2-2

DNA: TGCAGTGCTCCACGGGACAGGGGGTACGAGCAGTACTTC
CDR3: CSAPRDRGYEQYF
D: TRBD1
V: TRBV20-1
size: many
J: TRBJ2-7

DNA: TGTGCCAGCAGCACAGGACGTTATAACGAGCAGTACTTC
CDR3: CASSTGRYNEQYF
D: .
V: TRBV7-8
size: many
J: TRBJ2-7

DNA: TGTGCCAGTAGTATACAGTTTTCGGGGACAGGGGTCGAGCAGTACTTC
CDR3: CASSIQFSGTGVEQYF
D: TRBD1
V: TRBV19
size: .
J: TRBJ2-7

DNA: TGTGCCAGCAGAAGCCTACTAGCGCCCCGCACAGATACGCAGTATTTT
CDR3: CASRSLLAPRTDTQYF
D: TRBD2
V: TRBV6-1
size: many
J: TRBJ2-3

DNA: TGTGCCACCAGCACGCGCCGGATTTACGGAAACACCATATATTTT
CDR3: CATSTRRIYGNTIYF
D: .
V: TRBV15
size: many
J: TRBJ1-3

DNA: TGCAGTGCTAGAGATTGGTGGGGAGCGGGGGGGCAAGGCCAAGAGACCCAGTACTTC
CDR3: CSARDWWGAGGQGQETQYF
D: TRBD2
V: TRBV20-1
size: .
J: TRBJ2-5

DNA: TGTGCCTGGAGTGCTGGGACCGGGGAGCTGTTTTTT
CDR3: CAWSAGTGELFF
D: .
V: TRBV30
size: many
J: TRBJ2-2

DNA: TGTGCCAGCAGTCTAGCGGGTTTTGGTACAGATACGCAGTATTTT
CDR3: CASSLAGFGTDTQYF
D: TRBD2
V: TRBV27
size: few
J: TRBJ2-3

DNA: TGCGCCAGCAGCCAAGAACTAGCTAGCGAGCAGTACTTC
CDR3: CASSQELASEQYF
D: .
V: TRBV4-1
size: .
J: TRBJ2-7

DNA: TGTGCCAGCAGTTACTCGTCCGGGCATAGCAATCAGCCCCAGCATTTT
CDR3: CASSYSSGHSNQPQHF
D: .
V: TRBV6-2/TRBV6-3
size: .
J: TRBJ1-5

DNA: TGCGCCAGCAGTGACCGATACTACGAGCAGTACTTC
CDR3: CASSDRYYEQYF
D: .
V: TRBV10-2
size: many
J: TRBJ2-7

DNA: TGTGCCAGCAGTTACGAGGTGGGGAGGTCTTCCACCGGGGAGCTGTTTTTT
CDR3: CASSYEVGRSSTGELFF
D: .
V: TRBV6-2/TRBV6-3
size: many
J: TRBJ2-2

DNA: TGCGCCAGCAGCCCCCGGGACAGCAACTATGGCTACACCTTC
CDR3: CASSPRDSNYGYTF
D: TRBD1
V: TRBV5-1
size: many
J: TRBJ1-2

DNA: TGTGCCAGCAGTCCCACAGGTTCCAATCAGCCCCAGCATTTT
CDR3: CASSPTGSNQPQHF
D: .
V: TRBV28
size: many
J: TRBJ1-5

DNA: TGTGCCAGCTCACCAAGGGCGGGGGATAGGAACACTGAAGCTTTCTTT
CDR3: CASSPRAGDRNTEAFF
D: .
V: TRBV18
size: many
J: TRBJ1-1

DNA: TGTGCCAGCAGGGAAATCTCGGGGACAACTCCCTACGAGCAGTACTTC
CDR3: CASREISGTTPYEQYF
D: .
V: TRBV27
size: few
J: TRBJ2-7

DNA: TGTGCCAGCAGTGAAAGGGGGGCGCGGGGGACCAACAGATACGAGCAGTACTTC
CDR3: CASSERGARGTNRYEQYF
D: .
V: TRBV6-1
size: many
J: TRBJ2-7

DNA: TGTGCCAGCAGCTCAGCGGGGCCCTACGAGCAGTACTTC
CDR3: CASSSAGPYEQYF
D: TRBD2
V: TRBV7-9
size: many
J: TRBJ2-7

DNA: TGTGCCAGCGGGGGAACCTACGAGCAGTACTTC
CDR3: CASGGTYEQYF
D: .
V: TRBV27
size: many
J: TRBJ2-7

DNA: TGTGCCAGCCTTGCGGGACTAGCGGGAGGGCCGGTCCACGAGCAGTACTTC
CDR3: CASLAGLAGGPVHEQYF
D: TRBD2
V: TRBV9
size: many
J: TRBJ2-7

DNA: TGTGCCAGCAGTCCAAGAGCAGCGGGAGGGCTGAACACCGGGGAGCTGTTTTTT
CDR3: CASSPRAAGGLNTGELFF
D: TRBD2
V: TRBV7-3
size: many
J: TRBJ2-2

DNA: TGTGCCAGCAGCTCGGGACAGGGGCTGATTGAGACCCAGTACTTC
CDR3: CASSSGQGLIETQYF
D: TRBD1
V: TRBV11-2
size: many
J: TRBJ2-5

DNA: TGTGCCACCATCTTGGGACGGTCGATCTACGAGCAGTACTTC
CDR3: CATILGRSIYEQYF
D: .
V: TRBV24-1
size: many
J: TRBJ2-7

DNA: TGTGCCAGTAGTTCCGGACACCGCGCCCCCAATCAGCCCCAGCATTTT
CDR3: CASSSGHRAPNQPQHF
D: .
V: TRBV19
size: many
J: TRBJ1-5

DNA: TGTGCCAGCAGTGTCCCCAATAGCGGGGTGGGAAATGAGCAGTTCTTC
CDR3: CASSVPNSGVGNEQFF
D: TRBD2
V: TRBV2
size: many
J: TRBJ2-1

DNA: TGTGCCAGCTCATCAAGTGGCCCCGCGAACACTGAAGCTTTCTTT
CDR3: CASSSSGPANTEAFF
D: .
V: TRBV18
size: many
J: TRBJ1-1

DNA: TGCGCCAGCAGCCAAGAGGGACAATCTCGTGGCGAGCAGTACTTC
CDR3: CASSQEGQSRGEQYF
D: .
V: TRBV4-1
size: .
J: TRBJ2-7

DNA: TGTGCCAGCGGCGTGGGACAGGTATCCCTGAACACTGAAGCTTTCTTT
CDR3: CASGVGQVSLNTEAFF
D: TRBD1
V: TRBV11-3
size: few
J: TRBJ1-1

DNA: TGCGCCAGCAGATTAGCCGACGAAGGGGAGCAGTTCTTC
CDR3: CASRLADEGEQFF
D: .
V: TRBV5-1
size: once
J: TRBJ2-1

DNA: TGTGCCAGCAGTTGGGGACAGGGAATACACAATGAGCAGTTCTTC
CDR3: CASSWGQGIHNEQFF
D: TRBD1
V: TRBV6-1
size: many
J: TRBJ2-1

DNA: TGTGCCATCAGCAAAGGGACCGACACAGATACGCAGTATTTT
CDR3: CAISKGTDTDTQYF
D: .
V: TRBV10-3
size: many
J: TRBJ2-3

DNA: TGTGCCTGGAGTGTAACTACTAGCCCCCGACCGTACTTC
CDR3: CAWSVTTSPRPYF
D: .
V: TRBV30
size: few
J: TRBJ2-7

DNA: TGTGCCAGCAGTTACGTAGGACTGAACTATGGCTACACCTTC
CDR3: CASSYVGLNYGYTF
D: .
V: TRBV6-2/TRBV6-3
size: many
J: TRBJ1-2

DNA: TGTGCCAGCAGAAGGGACATCAGCTCCTACGAGCAGTACTTC
CDR3: CASRRDISSYEQYF
D: .
V: TRBV27
size: many
J: TRBJ2-7

DNA: TGCGCCAGCACCCCGGGGGGGGGAGCTGGGGCCAACGTCCTGACTTTC
CDR3: CASTPGGGAGANVLTF
D: TRBD2
V: TRBV5-1
size: many
J: TRBJ2-6

DNA: TGCGCCAGCAGCCCGGAGCAGGGCGGTAACTATGGCTACACCTTC
CDR3: CASSPEQGGNYGYTF
D: .
V: TRBV5-1
size: many
J: TRBJ1-2

DNA: TGCGCCAGCAGCCTAACTCTTACATCCTACGAGCAGTACTTC
CDR3: CASSLTLTSYEQYF
D: .
V: TRBV5-1
size: many
J: TRBJ2-7

DNA: TGTGCCAGCAGTTCCGAGCAGTACTTC
CDR3: CASSSEQYF
D: .
V: TRBV6-5
size: .
J: TRBJ2-7

DNA: TGTGCCAGCAGTTATGGTAGCGGCTCCTACGAGCAGTACTTC
CDR3: CASSYGSGSYEQYF
D: .
V: TRBV6-2/TRBV6-3
size: many
J: TRBJ2-7

DNA: TGTGCCTGGACAAGGGATGGTGGCTACACCTTC
CDR3: CAWTRDGGYTF
D: .
V: TRBV30
size: many
J: TRBJ1-2

DNA: TGCGCCAGCAGCTTGTGGTCTAGACAAGAGACCCAGTACTTC
CDR3: CASSLWSRQETQYF
D: .
V: TRBV5-1
size: many
J: TRBJ2-5

DNA: TGTGCCAGCAGCTTAGGACACACAGATACGCAGTATTTT
CDR3: CASSLGHTDTQYF
D: .
V: TRBV7-6
size: many
J: TRBJ2-3

DNA: TGTGCCAGTATGGGGTATCCCTCCTATAATTCACCCCTCCACTTT
CDR3: CASMGYPSYNSPLHF
D: .
V: TRBV19
size: many
J: TRBJ1-6

DNA: TGTGCCAGCAGCCCCGGGACTAGCGTGCCCGACTACGAGCAGTACTTC
CDR3: CASSPGTSVPDYEQYF
D: TRBD2
V: TRBV4-2
size: .
J: TRBJ2-7

DNA: TGTGCCAGCAGCCCGTCCGGTTCGGGACTCTACGAGCAGTACTTC
CDR3: CASSPSGSGLYEQYF
D: .
V: TRBV3-1
size: many
J: TRBJ2-7